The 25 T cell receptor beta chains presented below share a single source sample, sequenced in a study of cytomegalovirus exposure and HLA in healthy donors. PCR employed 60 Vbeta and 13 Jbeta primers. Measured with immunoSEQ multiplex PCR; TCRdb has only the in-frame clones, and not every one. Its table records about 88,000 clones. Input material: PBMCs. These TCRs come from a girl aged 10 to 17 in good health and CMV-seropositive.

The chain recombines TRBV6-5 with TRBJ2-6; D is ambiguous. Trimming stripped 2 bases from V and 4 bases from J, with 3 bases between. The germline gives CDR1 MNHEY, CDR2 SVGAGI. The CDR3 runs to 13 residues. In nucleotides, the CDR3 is TGTGCCAGCAGTTACGGCGGGGCCAACGTCCTGACTTTC. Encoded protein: CASSYGGANVLTF.

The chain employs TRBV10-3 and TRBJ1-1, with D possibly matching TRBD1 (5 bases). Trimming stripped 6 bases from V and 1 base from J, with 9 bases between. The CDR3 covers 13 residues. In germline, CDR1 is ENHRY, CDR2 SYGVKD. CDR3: CAIRGTANTEAFF. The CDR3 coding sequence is TGTGCCATCAGGGGGACTGCGAACACTGAAGCTTTCTTT.

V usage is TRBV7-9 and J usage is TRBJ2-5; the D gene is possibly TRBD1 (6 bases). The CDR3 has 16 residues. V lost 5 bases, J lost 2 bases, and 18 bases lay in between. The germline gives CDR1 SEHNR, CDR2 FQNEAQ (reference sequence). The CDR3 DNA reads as TGTGCCAGCAGCCCCAATTGGGACACCTTTCAAGAGACCCAGTACTTC. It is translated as CASSPNWDTFQETQYF.

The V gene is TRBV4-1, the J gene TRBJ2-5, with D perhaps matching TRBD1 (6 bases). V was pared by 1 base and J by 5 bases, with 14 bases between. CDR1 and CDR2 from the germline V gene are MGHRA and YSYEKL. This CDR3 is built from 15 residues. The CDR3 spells CASSQVLGAGETQYF. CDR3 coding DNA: TGCGCCAGCAGCCAAGTCCTGGGGGCTGGTGAGACCCAGTACTTC.

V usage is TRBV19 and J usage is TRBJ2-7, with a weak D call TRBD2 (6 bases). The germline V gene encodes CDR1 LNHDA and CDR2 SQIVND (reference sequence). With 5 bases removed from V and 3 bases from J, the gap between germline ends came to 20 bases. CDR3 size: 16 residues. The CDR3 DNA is TGTGCCAGTAGTCGGGACTCCCACGACCCCTTCTACGAGCAGTACGTC. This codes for CASSRDSHDPFYEQYV.

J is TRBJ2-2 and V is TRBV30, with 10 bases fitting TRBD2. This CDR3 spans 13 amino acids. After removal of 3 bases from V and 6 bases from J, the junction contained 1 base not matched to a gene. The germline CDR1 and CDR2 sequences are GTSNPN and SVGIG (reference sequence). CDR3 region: CAWRLAGAGELFF. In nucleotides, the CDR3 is TGTGCCTGGAGGCTAGCGGGGGCCGGGGAGCTGTTTTTT. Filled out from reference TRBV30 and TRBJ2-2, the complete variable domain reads SQTIHQWPATLVQPVGSPLSLECTVEGTSNPNLYWYRQAAGRGLQLLFYSVGIGQISSEVPQNLSASRPQDRQFILSSKKLLLSDSGFYLCAWRLAGAGELFFGEGSRLTVL.

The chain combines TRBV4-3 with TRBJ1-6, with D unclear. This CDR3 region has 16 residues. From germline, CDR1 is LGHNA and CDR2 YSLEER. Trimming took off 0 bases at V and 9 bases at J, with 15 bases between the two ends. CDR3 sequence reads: CASSQEAVGSRSPLHF. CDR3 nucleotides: TGCGCCAGCAGCCAAGAGGCGGTAGGATCGCGTTCACCCCTCCACTTT.

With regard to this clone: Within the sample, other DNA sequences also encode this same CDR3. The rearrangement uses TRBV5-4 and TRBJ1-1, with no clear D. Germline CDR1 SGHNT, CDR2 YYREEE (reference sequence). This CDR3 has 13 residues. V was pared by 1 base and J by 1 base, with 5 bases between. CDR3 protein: CASSLTENTEAFF. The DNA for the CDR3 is TGTGCCAGCAGCTTGACTGAGAACACTGAAGCTTTCTTT.

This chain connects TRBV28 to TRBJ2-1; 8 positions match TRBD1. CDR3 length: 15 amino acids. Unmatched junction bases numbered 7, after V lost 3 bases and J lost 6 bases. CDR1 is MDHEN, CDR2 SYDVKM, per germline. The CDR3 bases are TGTGCCAGCAGTTTCACAGGACAGGGTATCAATGAGCAGTTCTTC. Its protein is CASSFTGQGINEQFF. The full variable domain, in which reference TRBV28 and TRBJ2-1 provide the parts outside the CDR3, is DVKVTQSSRYLVKRTGEKVFLECVQDMDHENMFWYRQDPGLGLRLIYFSYDVKMKEKGDIPEGYSVSREKKERFSLILESASTNQTSMYLCASSFTGQGINEQFFGPGTRLTVL.

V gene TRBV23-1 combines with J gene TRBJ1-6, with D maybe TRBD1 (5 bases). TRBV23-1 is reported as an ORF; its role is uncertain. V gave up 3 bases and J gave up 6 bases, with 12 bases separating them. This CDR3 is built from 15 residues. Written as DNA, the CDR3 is TGCGCCAGCAGTCAGTCTGCCAGGGTTAATTCACCCCTCCACTTT. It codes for CASSQSARVNSPLHF.

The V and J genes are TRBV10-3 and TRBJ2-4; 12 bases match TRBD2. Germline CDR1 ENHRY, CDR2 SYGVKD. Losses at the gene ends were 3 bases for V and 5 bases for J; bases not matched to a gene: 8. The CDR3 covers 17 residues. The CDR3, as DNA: TGTGCCATCAGTGATCCCCCTAGCGGGGGGGCCCAAAACATTCAGTACTTC. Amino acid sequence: CAISDPPSGGAQNIQYF.

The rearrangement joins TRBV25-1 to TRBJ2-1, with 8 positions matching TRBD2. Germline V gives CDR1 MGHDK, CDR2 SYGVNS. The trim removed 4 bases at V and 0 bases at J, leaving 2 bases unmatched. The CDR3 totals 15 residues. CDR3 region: CASSGRGGSYNEQFF. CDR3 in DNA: TGTGCCAGCAGTGGACGGGGGGGCTCCTACAATGAGCAGTTCTTC.

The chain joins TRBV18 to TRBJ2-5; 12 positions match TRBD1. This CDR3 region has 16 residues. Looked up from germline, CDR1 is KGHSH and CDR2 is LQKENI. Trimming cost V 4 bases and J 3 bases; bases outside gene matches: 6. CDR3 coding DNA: TGTGCCAGCTCACGGGGGACAGGGGGCATAGAAGAGACCCAGTACTTC. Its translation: CASSRGTGGIEETQYF.

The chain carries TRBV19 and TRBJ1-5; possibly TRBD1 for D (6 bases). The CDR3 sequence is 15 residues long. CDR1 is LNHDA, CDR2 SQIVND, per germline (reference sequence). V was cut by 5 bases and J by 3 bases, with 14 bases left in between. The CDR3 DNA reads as TGTGCCAGTAGTCTACAGGGAGTCCTCAATCAGCCCCAGCATTTT. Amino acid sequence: CASSLQGVLNQPQHF.

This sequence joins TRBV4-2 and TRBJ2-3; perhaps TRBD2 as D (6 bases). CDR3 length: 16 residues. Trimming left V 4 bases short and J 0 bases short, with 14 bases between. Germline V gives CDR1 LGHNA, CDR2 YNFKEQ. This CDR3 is CASSPLTGDSTDTQYF. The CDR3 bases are TGTGCCAGCAGCCCACTGACGGGAGATAGCACAGATACGCAGTATTTT.

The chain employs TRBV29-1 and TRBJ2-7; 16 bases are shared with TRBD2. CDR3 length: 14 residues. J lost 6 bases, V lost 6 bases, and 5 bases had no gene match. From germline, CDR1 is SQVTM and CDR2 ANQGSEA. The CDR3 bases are TGCAGCGTCGCGGGACTAGCGGGGGGGCTCGAGCAGTACTTC. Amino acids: CSVAGLAGGLEQYF.

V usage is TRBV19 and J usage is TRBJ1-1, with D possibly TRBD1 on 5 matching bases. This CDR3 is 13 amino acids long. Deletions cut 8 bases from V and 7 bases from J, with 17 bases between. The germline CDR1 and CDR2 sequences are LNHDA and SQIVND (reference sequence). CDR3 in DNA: TGTGCCAGTTCGGCCTCAGGGATCGGTGAAGCTTTCTTT. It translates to CASSASGIGEAFF.

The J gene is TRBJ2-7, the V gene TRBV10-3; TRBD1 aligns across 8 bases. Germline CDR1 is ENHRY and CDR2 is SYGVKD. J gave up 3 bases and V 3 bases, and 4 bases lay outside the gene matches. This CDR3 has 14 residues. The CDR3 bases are TGTGCCATCAGTGACAGGGGGCCCCTCTACGAGCAGTACTTC. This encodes CAISDRGPLYEQYF.

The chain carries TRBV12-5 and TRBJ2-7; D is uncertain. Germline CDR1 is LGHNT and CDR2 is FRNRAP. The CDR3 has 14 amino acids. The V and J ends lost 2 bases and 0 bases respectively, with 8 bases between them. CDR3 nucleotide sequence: TGTGCTAGTGGTTTGAGATCTACCTCCTACGAGCAGTACTTC. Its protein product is CASGLRSTSYEQYF.

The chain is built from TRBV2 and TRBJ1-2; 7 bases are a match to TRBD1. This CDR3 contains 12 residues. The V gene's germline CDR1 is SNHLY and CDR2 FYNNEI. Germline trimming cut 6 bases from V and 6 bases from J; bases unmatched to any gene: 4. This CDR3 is CASRTGLDGYTF. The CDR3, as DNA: TGTGCCAGCAGGACAGGGTTGGATGGCTACACCTTC.

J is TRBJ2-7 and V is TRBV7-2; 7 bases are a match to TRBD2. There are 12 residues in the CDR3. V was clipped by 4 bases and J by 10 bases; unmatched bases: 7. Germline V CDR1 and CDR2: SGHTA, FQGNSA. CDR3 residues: CASSSPGGTQYV. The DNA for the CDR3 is TGTGCCAGCAGCTCCCCCGGGGGGACTCAGTACGTC.

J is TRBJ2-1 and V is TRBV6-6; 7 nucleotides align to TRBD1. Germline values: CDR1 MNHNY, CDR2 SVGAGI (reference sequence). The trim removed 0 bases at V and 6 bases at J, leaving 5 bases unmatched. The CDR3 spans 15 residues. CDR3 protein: CASSYSMAGGNEQFF. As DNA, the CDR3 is TGTGCCAGCAGTTACTCGATGGCAGGGGGCAATGAGCAGTTCTTC.

Written as DNA, the CDR3 is TGCGCCAGCAGCTTGACCGGTACCTCTGGAAACACCATATATTTT. Translating gives CASSLTGTSGNTIYF. The genes are TRBV5-1 and TRBJ1-3; D call uncertain. Trimming pared 1 base from V and 0 bases from J, leaving 8 bases between. The CDR3 has 15 amino acids. From germline, CDR1 is SGHRS and CDR2 YFSETQ.

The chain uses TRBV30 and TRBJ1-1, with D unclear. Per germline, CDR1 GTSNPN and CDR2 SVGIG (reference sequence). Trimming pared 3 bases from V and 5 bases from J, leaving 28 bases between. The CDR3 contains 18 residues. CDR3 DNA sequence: TGTGCCTGGAGCGTTGACGTTTATGACGGGTGGGTGAGGACTGAAGCTTTCTTT. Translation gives CAWSVDVYDGWVRTEAFF.

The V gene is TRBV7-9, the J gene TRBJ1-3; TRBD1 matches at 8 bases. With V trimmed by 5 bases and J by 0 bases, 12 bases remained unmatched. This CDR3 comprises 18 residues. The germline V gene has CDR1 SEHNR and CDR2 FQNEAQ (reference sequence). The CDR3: CASSPGWTGTVSGNTIYF. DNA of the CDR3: TGTGCCAGCAGCCCCGGTTGGACAGGGACTGTCTCTGGAAACACCATATATTTT.